This T cell receptor (beta chain) was identified during a study of graft-versus-host responses after intestinal transplantation. Study-wide context: All of the recipients had induction that used anti-thymocyte globulin, then tacrolimus and steroids for two to four years.

General study results and limits: Graft-donor T cell macrochimerism coincided with high graft-versus-host to host-versus-graft clonal ratios in allografts.

Trimming removed 4 bases from V and 2 bases from J; junction bases left unmatched: 5. The germline gives CDR1 ENHRY, CDR2 SYGVKD. There are 14 residues in the CDR3. This clone came up once. The antigen remains undetermined. Sequenced by immunoSEQ multiplex PCR; TCRdb stores in-frame clones only, minus some. Among about 83,000 clones, around nine tenths were seen once, and the ten largest hold around 0.35%. This sample comprised unstimulated CD4+ T cells sorted from spleen or lymph node cells, obtained before intestinal transplant. The receptor comes from a human donor who received an intestinal transplant. The V and J genes are TRBV10-3 and TRBJ2-7, with 7 nucleotides matching TRBD1. The CDR3 nucleotides are TGTGCCATCAGTGGACAGGGAAACCCCTACGAGCAGTACTTC. Encoded protein: CAISGQGNPYEQYF.